The sequence of this T cell receptor beta chain was determined in a study of shared clonotypes between healthy human individuals. Study-wide results and limits: As a rule, naive subsets had a larger estimated richness than memory subsets. Relative to their counterparts shared across all four donors, non-shared clonotypes exhibited diminished generation probabilities. A small donor pool kept down the genetic and exposure-history diversity that was represented. Investigators collected only blood, and repertoires in tissues likely differ.

CDR1 is SGHNT, CDR2 YYREEE, per germline (reference sequence). V lost 0 bases, J lost 5 bases, and 1 base stayed unmatched. The CDR3 covers 15 residues. Of note for this clone: Its cognate antigen is unknown.

Using immunoSEQ multiplex PCR, the repertoire was profiled, and TCRdb retains in-frame clones only, with some absent. Among roughly 320,000 clones, more than 75% were seen once, and the ten largest hold around 16%. This sequence joins TRBV5-4 and TRBJ2-1; 11 nucleotides line up with TRBD2. This TCR was recovered from a man younger than 30 in good health. Sequenced material: memory CD8+ T cells sorted from blood. Subset: CD45RO+ cells pooled with CCR7-negative TemRA cells. The CDR3 region is CASSLELAGDNEQFF. The CDR3 bases are TGTGCCAGCAGCTTGGAACTAGCGGGAGACAATGAGCAGTTCTTC.